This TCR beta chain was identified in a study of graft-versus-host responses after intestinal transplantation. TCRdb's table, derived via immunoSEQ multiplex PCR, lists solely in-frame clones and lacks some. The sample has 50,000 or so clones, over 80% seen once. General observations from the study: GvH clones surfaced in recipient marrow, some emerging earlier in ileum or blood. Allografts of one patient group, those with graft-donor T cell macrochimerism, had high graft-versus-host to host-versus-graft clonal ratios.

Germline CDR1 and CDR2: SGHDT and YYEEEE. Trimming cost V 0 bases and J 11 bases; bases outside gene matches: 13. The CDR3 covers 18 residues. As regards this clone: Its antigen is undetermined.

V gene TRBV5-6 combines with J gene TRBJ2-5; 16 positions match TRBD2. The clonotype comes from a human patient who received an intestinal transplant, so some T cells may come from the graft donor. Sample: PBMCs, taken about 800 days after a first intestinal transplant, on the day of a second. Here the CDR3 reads CASSLEGLAGGPREEQYF. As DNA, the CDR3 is TGTGCCAGCAGCTTGGAGGGACTAGCGGGAGGGCCTAGGGAGGAGCAGTACTTC.